This T cell receptor (beta chain) stems from a study of CD8 T cells in ankylosing spondylitis. CDR1 and CDR2 (germline): MDHEN, SYDVKM. The V end lost 2 bases, the J end lost 0 bases, and 14 bases lay between the germline ends. This CDR3 has 17 amino acids. TCRdb reanalysed the 5' RACE reads using MiXCR and keeps one entry per CDR3 protein. This table holds some 450,000 distinct CDR3 sequences, roughly a sixth found once. This clonotype was detected many times. Antigen: not known. General study results and limits: Significant enrichment of disease-linked clones was reportedly seen in matched ankylosing spondylitis synovial fluid. About 8 highly homologous variants made up a TCR beta motif, and this motif appeared characteristic of ankylosing spondylitis blood.

The chain combines TRBV28 with TRBJ2-4; D is possibly TRBD2 (6 bases). The receptor was isolated from a male donor with ankylosing spondylitis. The material sequenced was blood, either unsorted or a sorted T cell fraction (not recorded which). CDR3 protein: CASSLISGVVAKNIQYF. The CDR3 nucleotides are TGTGCCAGCAGTTTAATATCGGGGGTTGTAGCCAAAAACATTCAGTACTTC.